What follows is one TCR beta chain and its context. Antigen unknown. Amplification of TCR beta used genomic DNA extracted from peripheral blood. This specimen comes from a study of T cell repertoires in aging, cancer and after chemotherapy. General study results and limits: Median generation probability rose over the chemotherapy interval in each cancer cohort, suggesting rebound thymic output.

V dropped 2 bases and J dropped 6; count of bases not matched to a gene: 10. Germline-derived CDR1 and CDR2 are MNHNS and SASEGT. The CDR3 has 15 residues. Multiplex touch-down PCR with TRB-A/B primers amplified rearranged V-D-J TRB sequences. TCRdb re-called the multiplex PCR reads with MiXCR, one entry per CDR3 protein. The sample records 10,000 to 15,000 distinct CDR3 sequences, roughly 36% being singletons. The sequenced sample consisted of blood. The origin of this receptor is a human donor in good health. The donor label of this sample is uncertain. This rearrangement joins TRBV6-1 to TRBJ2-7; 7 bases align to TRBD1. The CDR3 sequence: CASSEWNRGNREQYF. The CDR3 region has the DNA TGTGCCAGCAGTGAATGGAACAGGGGTAATCGCGAGCAGTACTTC.